The T cell receptor beta chain under discussion was sequenced for a study of chemoradiotherapy in HPV16-positive cancers. Over chemoradiotherapy, repertoires were sampled more than once. Clones were sequenced by immunoSEQ multiplex PCR, and TCRdb holds only the in-frame ones, with some missing. The sample shows 5,400 or so clones, 85% of them seen only once. The CDR3 loop spans 15 amino acids. Germline V gene sequence: CDR1 SGHRS, CDR2 YFSETQ. V was trimmed by 4 bases and J by 1 base, leaving 12 bases between them. Findings of the study overall: Only a couple of HPV16-positive patients supplied the functional HPV-specificity definition. Candidate HPV-specific clones and E7-related TCR motifs grew in tumor during treatment. HPV-responsive T-cell expansion during chemoradiotherapy was linked to improved recurrence-free survival in HPV16-positive patients.

Concerning this clone: The antigen remains unidentified.

This specimen consisted of tumor tissue, obtained from a patient who underwent chemoradiotherapy. The receptor was isolated from a human donor with HPV-associated anogenital cancer. The chain recombines TRBV5-1 with TRBJ1-3; D gene uncertain. CDR3 sequence reads: CASSPVGVSGNTIYF. DNA for the CDR3: TGCGCCAGCAGCCCGGTCGGGGTGTCTGGAAACACCATATATTTT.